This entry lists 20 T cell receptor beta chains sequenced from one sample in a study of blood T cell repertoires in COVID-19. Using immunoSEQ multiplex PCR, the repertoire was profiled, and TCRdb retains in-frame clones only, with some absent. The repertoire holds about 280,000 clones, 80% to 90% seen once, with roughly 9.6% in the top ten. The sequenced sample consisted of peripheral blood. The receptors originated from a woman between 65 and 79 years old with acute or convalescent COVID-19.

The gene calls are TRBV6-6 and TRBJ2-1, with 9 bases fitting TRBD2. The CDR3 loop spans 15 amino acids. The V and J ends lost 0 bases and 12 bases, in that order; junction bases with no gene match: 9. Germline loops: CDR1 MNHNY, CDR2 SVGAGI (reference sequence). The CDR3 region has the DNA TGTGCCAGCAGTTACTCTGCGGGGGGGCTCGGTGTGCAGTTCTTC. Translating it yields CASSYSAGGLGVQFF.

DNA for the CDR3: TGTGCTAGTGGTACCTCCGCGGGGGGCAATCAGCCCCAGCATTTT. Encoded protein: CASGTSAGGNQPQHF. The chain uses TRBV12-5 and TRBJ1-5; a possible D gene is TRBD1 (5 bases). The CDR3 is 15 residues long. Germline lookup yields CDR1 LGHNT and CDR2 FRNRAP. V lost 5 bases to trimming and J lost 2 bases, with 13 bases between them.

V is TRBV7-2 and J is TRBJ2-3; D gene uncertain. The germline gives CDR1 SGHTA, CDR2 FQGNSA. This CDR3 comprises 16 residues. V lost 2 bases and J lost 4, with 16 bases in between. The CDR3 DNA reads as TGTGCCAGCAGCTTAATGGTTGCTAGAGCTGCAGATACGCAGTATTTT. It codes for CASSLMVARAADTQYF.

The V gene is TRBV5-1, the J gene TRBJ2-2; 8 nucleotides agree with TRBD1. From germline, CDR1 is SGHRS and CDR2 YFSETQ. The V gene end was trimmed by 4 bases and the J gene end by 7 bases; junction bases not matched to a gene: 12. CDR3 length: 16 amino acids. The CDR3 DNA sequence: TGCGCCAGCAGCCCCAATACGAGACAGGGGATCGGGGAGCTGTTTTTT. It is translated as CASSPNTRQGIGELFF.

V gene TRBV15 combines with J gene TRBJ1-2; 8 nucleotides match TRBD1. The CDR3 consists of 17 residues. CDR1 is LNHNV and CDR2 is YYDKDF in the germline V gene (reference sequence). J gave up 0 bases and V 0 bases, and 6 bases lay outside the gene matches. The CDR3 loop reads CATSRDPRTGTNYGYTF. CDR3 nucleotide sequence: TGTGCCACCAGCAGAGATCCCAGGACAGGGACTAACTATGGCTACACCTTC.

The chain couples TRBV12-3 or TRBV12-4 to TRBJ2-5; D ambiguous. V was cut by 4 bases and J by 3 bases, with 6 bases left in between. The CDR3 runs to 12 residues. CDR3 in DNA: TGTGCCAGCAGTTGGGCCGAAGAGACCCAGTACTTC. It yields the protein CASSWAEETQYF.

J is TRBJ2-1 and V is TRBV5-5; 7 positions match TRBD2. Germline V CDR1 and CDR2: SGHKS, YYEKEE (reference sequence). V lost 4 bases to trimming and J lost 7 bases; unmatched junction nucleotides: 8. The CDR3 contains 14 residues. The CDR3 DNA reads as TGTGCCAGCAGCCACCGACTAGCCCCGAATGAGCAGTTCTTC. Translated: CASSHRLAPNEQFF.

The chain couples TRBV18 to TRBJ1-1; D remains unclear. The V end was cut by 1 base, the J end by 5 bases, with 11 bases between. Per germline, CDR1 KGHSH and CDR2 LQKENI. This CDR3 has 14 amino acids. The CDR3 DNA follows: TGTGCCAGCTCACCACTGGCGAGAGGGACTGAAGCTTTCTTT. Protein: CASSPLARGTEAFF. Together with reference TRBV18 and TRBJ1-1, the CDR3 gives the full variable domain: NAGVMQNPRHLVRRRGQEARLRCSPMKGHSHVYWYRQLPEEGLKFMVYLQKENIIDESGMPKERFSAEFPKEGPSILRIQQVVRGDSAAYFCASSPLARGTEAFFGQGTRLTVV.

The chain uses TRBV4-1 and TRBJ2-1; a weak D match, TRBD1 (5 bases). This CDR3 spans 14 amino acids. Germline V lookup: CDR1 MGHRA, CDR2 YSYEKL. V lost 1 base and J lost 8, with 12 bases in between. The CDR3 protein is CASSQGIGVDEQFF. CDR3 bases: TGCGCCAGCAGCCAAGGAATAGGGGTCGATGAGCAGTTCTTC.

The rearrangement uses TRBV15 and TRBJ2-7; 7 bases align to TRBD1. Germline V gives CDR1 LNHNV, CDR2 YYDKDF (reference sequence). With V trimmed by 5 bases and J by 3 bases, 7 bases remained unmatched. The CDR3 totals 14 residues. CDR3 in DNA: TGTGCCACCAGCGGACGGACAGGTATCTACGAGCAGTACTTC. Its protein is CATSGRTGIYEQYF.

This clone has just a few counts. This chain uses TRBV6-6 with TRBJ1-1; the D gene is possibly TRBD1 (6 bases). The CDR3 is 14 residues long. Germline V gene lookup returns CDR1 MNHNY and CDR2 SVGAGI (reference sequence). Trimming left V 5 bases short and J 1 base short, with 11 bases between. The CDR3 DNA reads TGTGCCAGCAGTGCCGGGACATCGAACACTGAAGCTTTCTTT. It translates to CASSAGTSNTEAFF.

The chain is built from TRBV3-1 (or the pseudogene TRBV3-2) and TRBJ1-2; D perhaps matches TRBD1 (6 bases). Germline V gives CDR1 LGHDT, CDR2 YNNKEL (reference sequence). V lost 5 bases to trimming and J lost 8 bases, with 12 bases between them. The CDR3 length is 12 residues. CDR3 DNA: TGTGCCAGCAGCTACTCCAGGGGAGGCTACACCTTC. It encodes CASSYSRGGYTF.

The rearrangement uses TRBV4-1 and TRBJ2-7; tentative D call: TRBD1 (5 bases). Germline lookup yields CDR1 MGHRA and CDR2 YSYEKL. The CDR3 is 13 residues long. Trimming pared 4 bases from V and 2 bases from J, leaving 9 bases between. CDR3 DNA sequence: TGCGCCAGCAGCCGGGCAGGGACCTACGAGCAGTACTTC. Protein sequence: CASSRAGTYEQYF.

This clone was counted between two and nine times. V usage is TRBV11-3 and J usage is TRBJ2-7; TRBD2 aligns across 8 bases. The CDR3 consists of 15 residues. The germline gives CDR1 SGHNT, CDR2 YENEEA. V gave up 5 bases and J gave up 3 bases; unmatched junction bases: 9. CDR3 loop: CASSRTSGDNYEQYF. The CDR3 bases are TGTGCCAGCAGCCGCACTAGCGGTGATAACTACGAGCAGTACTTC.

The V gene is TRBV5-6, the J gene TRBJ2-7; 11 positions agree with TRBD1. The CDR3 runs 15 residues. J was trimmed by 3 bases and V by 1 base; bases with no gene match: 3. Looked up from germline, CDR1 is SGHDT and CDR2 is YYEEEE. CDR3: CASSLYGTGGYEQYF. The CDR3 coding sequence is TGTGCCAGCAGCTTGTACGGGACAGGGGGCTACGAGCAGTACTTC. Variable domain in full (rest from reference TRBV5-6 and TRBJ2-7): DAGVTQSPTHLIKTRGQQVTLRCSPKSGHDTVSWYQQALGQGPQFIFQYYEEEERQRGNFPDRFSGHQFPNYSSELNVNALLLGDSALYLCASSLYGTGGYEQYFGPGTRLTVT.

This sequence joins TRBV4-2 and TRBJ2-1, with 10 bases aligning to TRBD1. Trimming took 5 bases from V and 7 from J; bases not matched to a gene: 11. The CDR3 loop spans 16 amino acids. Per germline, CDR1 LGHNA and CDR2 YNFKEQ. In DNA, the CDR3 is TGTGCCAGCAGCGGAGGGGGACAGGGGCTCCCGAATGAGCAGTTCTTC. Its translation: CASSGGGQGLPNEQFF.

The chain is built from TRBV5-5 and TRBJ1-4, with D maybe TRBD1 (5 bases). This CDR3 region has 16 residues. Trimming left V 1 base short and J 8 bases short, with 18 bases between. In germline, CDR1 is SGHKS, CDR2 YYEKEE (reference sequence). CDR3 residues: CASSLTTGSFGEKLFF. CDR3 nucleotides: TGTGCCAGCAGCTTGACTACAGGATCCTTCGGGGAAAAACTGTTTTTT.

The rearrangement joins TRBV11-3 to TRBJ2-2; tentatively, D is TRBD1 (5 bases). The CDR3 runs to 15 residues. V was pared by 1 base and J by 2 bases, with 8 bases between. The germline CDR1 and CDR2 sequences are SGHNT and YENEEA. CDR3 sequence reads: CASSLGQLNTGELFF. The CDR3 nucleotides are TGTGCCAGCAGCTTAGGACAGCTTAACACCGGGGAGCTGTTTTTT.

This sequence joins TRBV5-1 and TRBJ2-5; 16 bases fit TRBD2. With V trimmed by 5 bases and J by 0 bases, 4 bases remained unmatched. The germline V gene has CDR1 SGHRS and CDR2 YFSETQ. The CDR3 has 17 amino acids. Here the CDR3 reads CASSSGLAGGYQETQYF. The CDR3 DNA sequence: TGCGCCAGCAGTTCGGGACTAGCGGGGGGGTACCAAGAGACCCAGTACTTC.

The chain combines TRBV9 with TRBJ1-2; possibly TRBD1 for D (6 bases). The germline V and J ends were trimmed by 0 bases and 4 bases, with 10 bases remaining between them. The CDR3 is 14 amino acids. Germline V lookup: CDR1 SGDLS, CDR2 YYNGEE. In DNA form, the CDR3 reads TGTGCCAGCAGCGTAGGGGGGCTCGGCTATGGCTACACCTTC. Translated, it gives CASSVGGLGYGYTF.